Below, one TCR beta chain is given with its context. Its antigen is not identified. The treatment was: oral pan-JAK inhibitor, 5-10 mg twice daily. Both peripheral blood and punch biopsies of lesional scalp skin were obtained from patients who had alopecia areata. This entry comes from a study of CD8+ T cells in alopecia areata. Study-level points and caveats: Sequenced scalp T cells also include alphabeta T cells resident in normal skin. Tofacitinib produced a significant decrease in scalp clonality and in expanded CD8+ clones among the top 100. The study found higher clonality in lesional than normal scalp, especially in alopecia totalis/universalis.

cDNA reverse transcribed from extracted RNA served as the sequencing template. The protocol was immunoSEQ multiplex PCR, while the TCRdb copy is restricted to in-frame clones and leaves out a portion. This sample carries 250,000 to 350,000 clones, approximately 60% of them seen once, and the ten largest clones take roughly 0.88%. In germline, CDR1 is MNHEY, CDR2 SVGAGI. This CDR3 has 16 amino acids. V was shortened by 0 bases and J by 5 bases, with 16 bases between the two germline ends. The sequencing here drew on CD4+ T cells sorted from blood, taken around week 54, from a patient treated with tofacitinib. The chain has TRBV6-5 and TRBJ2-5; D ambiguous. The clonotype comes from a human donor with alopecia areata. The CDR3 is CASSYSRSAARETQYF. Here the CDR3 DNA reads TGTGCCAGCAGTTACTCACGCAGTGCCGCTCGGGAGACCCAGTACTTC.